One and the same sample provided the 7 T cell receptor beta chains below, sequenced in a study of blood T cell repertoires in COVID-19. The assay was immunoSEQ multiplex PCR, and TCRdb's table has in-frame clones only and misses some. The table records a few hundred thousand clones, roughly 90% of them present only once. The specimen sequenced was PBMCs or T cells enriched from blood (not recorded which). The receptors stem from a young woman who had recovered from COVID-19.

The rearrangement joins TRBV27 to TRBJ2-1; 9 bases match TRBD1. The CDR3 spans 17 residues. With V trimmed by 5 bases and J by 2 bases, 10 bases remained unmatched. CDR1 is MNHEY, CDR2 SMNVEV, per germline (reference sequence). The CDR3 sequence: CASSGDRASLAYNEQFF. CDR3 coding DNA: TGTGCCAGCAGTGGGGACAGGGCCTCTTTGGCCTACAATGAGCAGTTCTTC.

The chain employs TRBV4-2 and TRBJ1-1; D perhaps matches TRBD1 (6 bases). V was pared by 0 bases and J by 4 bases, with 15 bases between. The germline V gene encodes CDR1 LGHNA and CDR2 YNFKEQ. CDR3 length equals 16 residues. CDR3 nucleotide sequence: TGTGCCAGCAGCCAAGAGAGGTCAGGGGTACGCACTGAAGCTTTCTTT. It codes for CASSQERSGVRTEAFF.

The V call is TRBV5-1, the J call TRBJ2-3; weak D call: TRBD1 (6 bases). Germline values: CDR1 SGHRS, CDR2 YFSETQ. V lost 3 bases to trimming and J lost 2 bases, with 16 bases between them. The CDR3 totals 16 residues. The CDR3 region is CASSWLNRDNTDTQYF. CDR3 DNA: TGCGCCAGCAGCTGGCTGAACCGGGACAACACAGATACGCAGTATTTT.

In this sample, this clone turned up once. The chain employs TRBV24-1 and TRBJ2-1; TRBD2 matches at 16 bases. From germline, CDR1 is KGHDR and CDR2 SFDVKD. After removal of 10 bases from V and 5 bases from J, the junction contained 7 bases not matched to a gene. This CDR3 is built from 16 residues. The CDR3 is CATGTSGRAVDNEQFF. In DNA form, the CDR3 reads TGTGCCACGGGGACTAGCGGGAGGGCCGTGGACAATGAGCAGTTCTTC.

V gene TRBV5-1 combines with J gene TRBJ2-5; D remains ambiguous. This CDR3 spans 12 amino acids. Deletions cut 3 bases from V and 1 base from J, with 4 bases between. Germline CDR1 and CDR2: SGHRS and YFSETQ. CDR3 sequence reads: CASSSSQETQYF. CDR3 sequence (DNA): TGCGCCAGCAGCTCCAGCCAAGAGACCCAGTACTTC.

The V call is TRBV20-1, the J call TRBJ2-1, with D hard to call. This CDR3 contains 11 residues. Trimming removed 6 bases from V and 3 bases from J, with 6 bases in between. Germline V lookup: CDR1 DFQATT, CDR2 SNEGSKA (reference sequence). This CDR3 is CSARYYNEQFF. The CDR3 DNA reads as TGCAGTGCACGGTACTACAATGAGCAGTTCTTC.

This clone was detected once. This chain links TRBV18 with TRBJ1-1; unclear D gene. Trimming took off 3 bases at V and 1 base at J, with 6 bases between the two ends. This CDR3 comprises 13 residues. Germline-derived CDR1 and CDR2 are KGHSH and LQKENI. The CDR3 nucleotides are TGTGCCAGCTCACCTTTAGAGAACACTGAAGCTTTCTTT. It codes for CASSPLENTEAFF. Using reference TRBV18 and TRBJ1-1 for the parts outside the CDR3, the full variable domain is NAGVMQNPRHLVRRRGQEARLRCSPMKGHSHVYWYRQLPEEGLKFMVYLQKENIIDESGMPKERFSAEFPKEGPSILRIQQVVRGDSAAYFCASSPLENTEAFFGQGTRLTVV.